These 10 T cell receptor beta chains were sequenced from one sample in a study of blood T cell repertoires in COVID-19. Sequenced by immunoSEQ multiplex PCR; TCRdb stores in-frame clones only, minus some. Here the sample spans nearly 95,000 clones, about 80% being singletons. The sequenced material came from peripheral blood. All receptors come from a human donor in a cohort sampled during active COVID-19.

The chain joins TRBV19 to TRBJ1-1; D gene uncertain. Germline V gene sequence: CDR1 LNHDA, CDR2 SQIVND (reference sequence). V was shortened by 6 bases and J by 8 bases, with 16 bases between the two germline ends. CDR3 length equals 13 residues. The CDR3 spells CASSPVQQLEAFF. The CDR3 DNA sequence: TGTGCCAGTAGCCCGGTACAACAGCTGGAAGCTTTCTTT.

V and J are TRBV5-1 and TRBJ1-1; D ambiguous. From germline, CDR1 is SGHRS and CDR2 YFSETQ. V lost 0 bases and J 5 bases, leaving 17 bases between the germline ends. This CDR3 contains 16 residues. The CDR3 sequence is CASSLAGDGVGTEAFF. The CDR3 DNA reads as TGCGCCAGCAGCTTGGCCGGAGACGGCGTTGGAACTGAAGCTTTCTTT.

The V gene is TRBV5-4, the J gene TRBJ2-7; 8 bases match TRBD2. The CDR3 loop spans 16 amino acids. The V and J ends lost 5 bases and 0 bases, in that order; junction bases with no gene match: 10. The germline V gene has CDR1 SGHNT and CDR2 YYREEE (reference sequence). The CDR3 loop is CASSVGERESSYEQYF. The CDR3 coding sequence is TGTGCCAGCAGTGTCGGGGAGCGGGAGTCCTCCTACGAGCAGTACTTC.

V usage is TRBV5-4 and J usage is TRBJ2-4; 8 nucleotides agree with TRBD1. The CDR3 is 16 amino acids. V lost 2 bases, J lost 6 bases, and 10 bases stayed unmatched. Germline CDR1 SGHNT, CDR2 YYREEE (reference sequence). The CDR3 is CASSFGGQGGRNIQYF. The CDR3 DNA follows: TGTGCCAGCAGCTTTGGAGGACAGGGAGGAAGAAACATTCAGTACTTC.

V and J are TRBV5-5 and TRBJ2-7, with D maybe TRBD1 (7 bases). Trimming left V 6 bases short and J 2 bases short, with 15 bases between. CDR3 length: 14 residues. CDR1 and CDR2 (germline): SGHKS, YYEKEE (reference sequence). The CDR3: CASNRQGGPYEQYF. The CDR3 nucleotides are TGTGCCAGCAACAGACAGGGAGGTCCCTACGAGCAGTACTTC.

V gene TRBV9 combines with J gene TRBJ2-1; 8 nucleotides agree with TRBD2. V dropped 0 bases and J dropped 8; count of bases not matched to a gene: 10. Germline-derived CDR1 and CDR2 are SGDLS and YYNGEE. This CDR3 spans 16 amino acids. CDR3 sequence reads: CASSVAPGGLDDEQFF. The CDR3 DNA is TGTGCCAGCAGCGTAGCTCCGGGAGGGCTCGATGATGAGCAGTTCTTC.

This chain joins TRBV5-8 and TRBJ2-5; no firm D call. The CDR3 spans 14 residues. Trimming stripped 2 bases from V and 4 bases from J, with 12 bases between. Germline-derived CDR1 and CDR2 are SGHTS and YDEGEE. The CDR3 DNA follows: TGTGCCAGCAGCTTTGGGCACGTTGGAGAGACCCAGTACTTC. Translation gives CASSFGHVGETQYF.

The table lists this clone with a few counts. The chain combines TRBV12-3 or TRBV12-4 with TRBJ1-6, with no clear D. The CDR3 extends over 13 amino acids. The V gene lost 4 bases and the J gene lost 9 bases, with 10 bases spanning the gap. The CDR3 DNA reads TGTGCCAGCAGTTCGCAAACAGCTTCACCCCTCCACTTT. It codes for CASSSQTASPLHF.

This clone was picked up a small number of times. Compared with germline, one end of the junction differs, possibly owing to a read error. V is TRBV12-5 and J is TRBJ2-5; D assignment may be TRBD1 or TRBD2 (6 bases each). Germline CDR1 and CDR2: LGHNT and FRNRAP. The length of the CDR3 is 14 residues. CDR3 protein: CACGLGGVGETQYF. In DNA, the CDR3 is TGTGCTTGTGGTTTGGGGGGCGTTGGGGAGACCCAGTACTTC.

In this sample, this clone turned up a few times. This chain uses TRBV5-1 with TRBJ2-1, with 14 nucleotides matching TRBD2. The germline CDR1 and CDR2 sequences are SGHRS and YFSETQ. The ends lost 5 bases at V and 8 bases at J; junction bases unmatched: 12. The CDR3 runs to 17 residues. For the CDR3, the DNA is TGCGCCAGCAGTAAAAAGCCCGGGACTAGCGGGAGCGATGAGCAGTTCTTC. Translation gives CASSKKPGTSGSDEQFF.